Following are 14 T cell receptor beta chains from one sample sequenced in a study of Graves' ophthalmopathy and Graves' hyperthyroidism. Scientists amplified the TCR beta CDR3 regions from RNA transcripts. First-round RT-PCR employed HTBI primers, with a second-round multiplex PCR after it. MiXCR, run by TCRdb on the multiplex PCR reads, gives a single entry per CDR3 protein. The repertoire holds around 670,000 distinct CDR3 sequences, with 40% as singletons. Material: peripheral blood. The receptors shown here come from an adult man with Graves' ophthalmopathy.

This sequence joins TRBV4-3 and TRBJ2-7; D remains unclear. The CDR3 covers 13 residues. Germline V lookup: CDR1 LGHNA, CDR2 YSLEER. V lost 1 base to trimming and J lost 6 bases, with 10 bases between them. The CDR3 nucleotides are TGCGCCAGCAGCCAAGTAGATGGGGTCGAGCAGTACTTC. It encodes CASSQVDGVEQYF.

The rearrangement joins TRBV7-2 to TRBJ1-3, with a weak D call TRBD1 (6 bases). The germline CDR1 and CDR2 sequences are SGHTA and FQGNSA. The CDR3 has 18 amino acids. V was trimmed by 1 base and J by 5 bases, leaving 21 bases between them. The chain's CDR3 is CASSLESAGEYGRNTIYF. In DNA form, the CDR3 reads TGTGCCAGCAGCTTAGAATCGGCAGGGGAGTATGGAAGAAACACCATATATTTT.

This clonotype has just a few counts. The CDR3 region has the DNA TGCGCCAGCAGCCAAGGGGGTTCGGCCGCATACGAGCAGTACTTC. The encoded protein is CASSQGGSAAYEQYF. V and J are TRBV4-3 and TRBJ2-7; D call uncertain. The germline V gene encodes CDR1 LGHNA and CDR2 YSLEER. The CDR3 covers 15 residues. Trimming removed 1 base from V and 4 bases from J, with 14 bases in between.

The genes are TRBV10-3 and TRBJ1-2, with 7 bases identical to TRBD1. The CDR3 has 13 residues. V shed 3 bases, J shed 8 bases, and the junction held 6 bases outside the gene matches. Germline values: CDR1 ENHRY, CDR2 SYGVKD. This CDR3 reads CAISEDRARGYTF. The DNA for the CDR3 is TGTGCCATCAGTGAAGACAGGGCGCGCGGCTACACCTTC.

Comments on this clonotype: This CDR3 is missing its conserved last phenylalanine or tryptophan, likely due to a read error. The chain combines TRBV7-9 with TRBJ2-5; D unclear. Trimming took 4 bases from V and 4 from J, leaving 16 bases between them. Germline CDR1 reads SEHNR; CDR2 reads FQNEAQ (reference sequence). This CDR3 is built from 15 residues. CDR3 nucleotide sequence: TGTGCCAGCAGCTCCGAACGAGATCGCACAGAGACCCAGTACGTC. This encodes CASSSERDRTETQYV.

This clonotype came up a few times. This chain joins TRBV7-2 and TRBJ2-7, with 10 bases lining up with TRBD2. The CDR3 consists of 14 residues. Germline V CDR1 and CDR2: SGHTA, FQGNSA. With V trimmed by 7 bases and J by 6 bases, 9 bases remained unmatched. Written as DNA, the CDR3 is TGTGCCAGCAACGGAGGGACTAGCGCCCCCGAGCAGTACTTC. Translated: CASNGGTSAPEQYF.

This clonotype has ten or more counts. The genes are TRBV7-2 and TRBJ1-5; D is uncertain. Germline lookup yields CDR1 SGHTA and CDR2 FQGNSA. This CDR3 spans 14 amino acids. The V gene lost 5 bases and the J gene lost 8 bases, with 16 bases spanning the gap. CDR3 DNA sequence: TGTGCCAGCAGCCTAGGGCGCTACTATGAGCCCCAGCATTTT. This translates into CASSLGRYYEPQHF.

This chain connects TRBV4-3 to TRBJ1-2; D is uncertain. The CDR3 is 15 residues long. V lost 1 base, J lost 6 bases, and 15 bases lay in between. Germline assignment: CDR1 LGHNA and CDR2 YSLEER. CDR3 sequence: CASSQGRAGRDGYTF. The DNA of the CDR3 is TGCGCCAGCAGCCAAGGTAGGGCAGGCCGAGATGGCTACACCTTC.

The chain has TRBV6-4 and TRBJ1-1, with a possible D match to TRBD1 (6 bases). This CDR3 is built from 13 residues. V was shortened by 4 bases and J by 8 bases, with 14 bases between the two germline ends. In germline, CDR1 is MRHNA, CDR2 SNTAGT. The CDR3 loop reads CASSVYLGTEAFF. DNA for the CDR3: TGTGCCAGCAGTGTCTACCTCGGGACAGAAGCTTTCTTT.

This clonotype was detected only a few times. V is TRBV7-2 and J is TRBJ2-7; 8 bases align to TRBD2. The germline gives CDR1 SGHTA, CDR2 FQGNSA. The trim removed 2 bases at V and 1 base at J, leaving 7 bases unmatched. CDR3 size: 16 residues. The CDR3 spells CASSLFGGGRSYEQYF. The CDR3 DNA reads as TGTGCCAGCAGCTTATTCGGCGGGGGGCGATCCTACGAGCAGTACTTC.

This chain connects TRBV15 to TRBJ2-5, with D possibly being TRBD1 or TRBD2 (5 bases each). Germline lookup yields CDR1 LNHNV and CDR2 YYDKDF (reference sequence). CDR3 size: 17 residues. The germline V and J ends were trimmed by 1 base and 2 bases, with 17 bases remaining between them. The DNA for the CDR3 is TGTGCCACCAGCAGAGGACCGACCGGGGCGGAACAAGAGACCCAGTACTTC. Translated, it gives CATSRGPTGAEQETQYF.

This clonotype was seen many times. This chain joins TRBV10-3 and TRBJ2-7; 8 bases map to TRBD1. This CDR3 has 16 amino acids. V was pared by 4 bases and J by 2 bases, with 10 bases of the junction left unmatched. Germline CDR1 reads ENHRY; CDR2 reads SYGVKD. DNA of the CDR3: TGTGCCATCAGTGCACCGCGACAGGGGCCCCCCTACGAGCAGTACTTC. This translates into CAISAPRQGPPYEQYF.

This sequence joins TRBV25-1 and TRBJ2-2; D uncertain. The germline V and J ends were trimmed by 5 bases and 4 bases, with 11 bases remaining between them. The CDR3 is 14 amino acids. Germline-derived CDR1 and CDR2 are MGHDK and SYGVNS. The CDR3 DNA is TGTGCCAGCAGTTACGCCCCGGGCACCGGGGAGCTGTTTTTT. Translation gives CASSYAPGTGELFF.

This clonotype was seen a handful of times. J is TRBJ1-5 and V is TRBV7-9; 7 nucleotides match TRBD1. The CDR3 consists of 15 residues. Germline V gives CDR1 SEHNR, CDR2 FQNEAQ (reference sequence). J was trimmed by 4 bases and V by 5 bases; bases with no gene match: 8. The DNA for the CDR3 is TGTGCCAGCAGCCCCGGGACAGTGACGAATCAGCCCCAGCATTTT. Translating it yields CASSPGTVTNQPQHF.